These 18 T cell receptor beta chains share one sample of origin, sequenced in a study of T cell responses to AZD1222 COVID-19 vaccine. This table comes from immunoSEQ multiplex PCR, and its TCRdb copy is limited to in-frame clones, with some not included. The sample has about 130,000 clones, 90% seen once. Source: peripheral blood, taken on day 0 of MenACWY control vaccination. The receptors derive from an adult in good health.

The V and J genes are TRBV29-1 and TRBJ1-6, with no clear D. Trimming left V 4 bases short and J 9 bases short, with 28 bases between. The CDR3 spans 18 residues. The germline V gene has CDR1 SQVTM and CDR2 ANQGSEA. The CDR3 nucleotides read TGCAGCGTTGCCACCACGGACTGGGGTGGCAAAAAAAGTTCACCCCTCCACTTT. This sequence encodes CSVATTDWGGKKSSPLHF.

The CDR3 sequence: CASSPFPNTGAPNSPLHF. Here the CDR3 DNA reads TGTGCCAGCAGCCCATTTCCGAATACAGGGGCACCGAATTCACCCCTCCACTTT. The chain carries TRBV3-1 (or the pseudogene TRBV3-2) and TRBJ1-6; 7 bases fit TRBD1. V lost 4 bases, J lost 7 bases, and 16 bases stayed unmatched. This CDR3 region has 18 residues. Per the germline V gene, CDR1 is LGHDT and CDR2 is YNNKEL (reference sequence).

The V call is TRBV4-3, the J call TRBJ2-7; D possibly corresponds to TRBD2 (5 bases). This CDR3 is 15 amino acids long. Per germline, CDR1 LGHNA and CDR2 YSLEER. The germline V and J ends were trimmed by 2 bases and 1 base, with 12 bases remaining between them. The CDR3 loop reads CASSQPCGLSYEQYV. The CDR3 nucleotides read TGCGCCAGCAGCCAACCCTGCGGACTGTCCTACGAGCAGTACGTC.

The V gene is TRBV14, the J gene TRBJ2-1; no firm D call. The V and J ends lost 1 base and 7 bases respectively, with 8 bases between them. Germline V lookup: CDR1 SGHDN, CDR2 FVKESK. The CDR3 consists of 13 residues. The CDR3 loop reads CASSQVNGNEQFF. The DNA for the CDR3 is TGTGCCAGCAGCCAAGTAAACGGGAATGAGCAGTTCTTC.

The chain has TRBV3-1 (or the pseudogene TRBV3-2) and TRBJ2-7; D is unclear. Trimming stripped 3 bases from V and 3 bases from J, with 0 bases between. Germline V gene lookup returns CDR1 LGHDT and CDR2 YNNKEL (reference sequence). The CDR3 has 10 amino acids. CDR3 sequence reads: CASSHYEQYV. CDR3 bases: TGTGCCAGCAGCCACTACGAGCAGTACGTC.

The chain links TRBV6-5 to TRBJ2-7; no firm D call. The CDR3 consists of 13 residues. CDR1 MNHEY and CDR2 SVGAGI come from the germline V gene. The germline V and J ends were trimmed by 0 bases and 3 bases, with 6 bases remaining between them. The DNA of the CDR3 is TGTGCCAGCAGTTACTCTTGGGGCTACGAGCAGTACTTC. It encodes CASSYSWGYEQYF.

This chain links TRBV3-1 (or the pseudogene TRBV3-2) with TRBJ1-3; 7 bases align to TRBD1. CDR3 length: 18 amino acids. J gave up 0 bases and V 6 bases, and 14 bases lay outside the gene matches. Germline V gene data show CDR1 as LGHDT and CDR2 as YNNKEL (reference sequence). The DNA of the CDR3 is TGTGCCAGCAGTCCCCTGATGGGACAGCAGAGCTCTGGAAACACCATATATTTT. Residues: CASSPLMGQQSSGNTIYF.

The V call is TRBV7-2, the J call TRBJ2-3; D remains ambiguous. The CDR3 has 13 residues. V lost 4 bases to trimming and J lost 4 bases, with 9 bases between them. The germline V gene has CDR1 SGHTA and CDR2 FQGNSA. The CDR3 spells CASSSVGPDTQYF. The CDR3 DNA reads TGTGCCAGCAGCTCGGTCGGTCCAGATACGCAGTATTTT.

The genes are TRBV29-1 and TRBJ2-7; D not resolved. Germline CDR1 SQVTM, CDR2 ANQGSEA. The CDR3 totals 14 residues. V was pared by 0 bases and J by 0 bases, with 9 bases between. CDR3 sequence reads: CSVEDDGNSYEQYF. The CDR3 DNA reads TGCAGCGTTGAAGATGACGGCAACTCCTACGAGCAGTACTTC.

V usage is TRBV7-7 and J usage is TRBJ2-4, with 11 bases fitting TRBD2. The ends lost 4 bases at V and 0 bases at J; junction bases unmatched: 8. In germline, CDR1 is SSHAT, CDR2 FNYEAQ (reference sequence). The CDR3 has 18 residues. CDR3 sequence (DNA): TGTGCCAGCAGCTACCAGGGACTAGCGGAACGAGCCAAAAACATTCAGTACTTC. It encodes CASSYQGLAERAKNIQYF.

The chain carries TRBV4-3 and TRBJ2-6; D uncertain. With 3 bases removed from V and 0 bases from J, the gap between germline ends came to 6 bases. The germline V gene has CDR1 LGHNA and CDR2 YSLEER. CDR3 length: 15 residues. CDR3 DNA: TGCGCCAGCAGCCACTGGGACTCTGGGGCCAACGTCCTGACTTTC. This codes for CASSHWDSGANVLTF.

The gene calls are TRBV4-3 and TRBJ2-5; 7 nucleotides match TRBD1. CDR1 and CDR2 (germline): LGHNA, YSLEER. J lost 5 bases, V lost 0 bases, and 9 bases had no gene match. This CDR3 has 16 amino acids. The CDR3, as DNA: TGCGCCAGCAGCCAAGATGGGCAGGGGGTTGGGGAGACCCAGTACTTC. Translating gives CASSQDGQGVGETQYF.

This clone was counted only a few times. V and J are TRBV2 and TRBJ1-2, with 9 bases fitting TRBD1. Trimming took 9 bases from V and 7 from J; bases not matched to a gene: 12. Germline V lookup: CDR1 SNHLY, CDR2 FYNNEI. This CDR3 is built from 14 residues. The CDR3 loop is CASGTGPQAGGYTF. The DNA for the CDR3 is TGTGCCAGTGGGACAGGGCCCCAGGCTGGTGGCTACACCTTC.

This clone was detected only once. The rearrangement uses TRBV5-1 and TRBJ1-5, with no clear D. Per the germline V gene, CDR1 is SGHRS and CDR2 is YFSETQ. V lost 0 bases and J lost 1, with 8 bases in between. The length of the CDR3 is 15 residues. The CDR3 bases are TGCGCCAGCAGCTTGGGAGGAGTCAGCAATCAGCCCCAGCATTTT. As protein: CASSLGGVSNQPQHF.

This chain uses TRBV4-1 with TRBJ2-3; 9 bases map to TRBD2. Trimming took 0 bases from V and 0 from J; bases not matched to a gene: 7. Germline CDR1 and CDR2: MGHRA and YSYEKL. This CDR3 has 18 amino acids. CDR3 region: CASSQDVMTSGSTDTQYF. CDR3 bases: TGCGCCAGCAGCCAAGATGTGATGACTAGCGGAAGCACAGATACGCAGTATTTT.

J is TRBJ2-3 and V is TRBV29-1, with TRBD1 as a possible D gene (7 bases). Looked up from germline, CDR1 is SQVTM and CDR2 is ANQGSEA. Trimming took 6 bases from V and 4 from J, leaving 26 bases between them. This CDR3 contains 17 residues. DNA of the CDR3: TGCAGCGTCCGAGGGGGGAATTTACAGGGGCGCGCAGATACGCAGTATTTT. Translation: CSVRGGNLQGRADTQYF.

This clone has only one observation. The rearrangement joins TRBV18 to TRBJ2-7, with unresolved D. The CDR3 has 11 residues. V was clipped by 10 bases and J by 5 bases, with 12 bases between them. Germline CDR1 is KGHSH and CDR2 is LQKENI. Here the CDR3 DNA reads TGTGCCACCCGGCAAGGCCACGAGCAGTACTTC. Translation gives CATRQGHEQYF.

The chain links TRBV4-2 to TRBJ2-7, with D perhaps TRBD1 (6 bases). Germline V CDR1 and CDR2: LGHNA, YNFKEQ. The CDR3 sequence is 16 residues long. The V gene lost 1 base and the J gene lost 4 bases, with 17 bases spanning the gap. The CDR3 DNA is TGTGCCAGCAGCCAAGGGACGTCAGGGGCTGAGTACGAGCAGTACTTC. This gives the protein CASSQGTSGAEYEQYF.